This record looks at one TCR beta chain sequence and its context. Its antigen is undetermined. The study, taken as a whole, reports: The TCR gene usage of tumor memory CD4+ T cells clustered together with blood and lymph node memory CD4+ cells and with lymph node naive CD4+ cells. The larger cohort examined one V-J beta rearrangement, not whole repertoires. Tumor-infiltrating Treg TCR alpha and beta sequences overlapped most with tumor naive CD4+ T cells, then blood naive.

Full-length variable regions came from constant-region reverse primers plus semi-nested Nested Universal Primer A PCR. TCRdb reanalysed the 5' RACE reads using MiXCR and keeps one entry per CDR3 protein. The repertoire holds roughly 10,000 distinct CDR3 sequences, roughly 29% seen once, with around 3.1% in the top ten. Cells sorted as Tregs were CD4+, CD25+ and CD127-/low. There are 17 residues in the CDR3. V dropped 3 bases and J dropped 4; count of bases not matched to a gene: 11. Per the germline V gene, CDR1 is MNHNS and CDR2 is SASEGT. The rearrangement joins TRBV6-1 to TRBJ2-1; 8 positions match TRBD2. The clonotype was recovered from a female donor with breast cancer. Input material: Tregs sorted from a lymph node. The CDR3 coding sequence is TGTGCCAGCAGTGAGCAGCTAGCGGGTATCCCGTACAATGAGCAGTTCTTC. It translates to CASSEQLAGIPYNEQFF.